These T cell receptor beta chains were read from a single sample in a study of blood T cell repertoires in COVID-19. Clones were sequenced by immunoSEQ multiplex PCR, and TCRdb holds only the in-frame ones, with some missing. The sample yields 200,000 to 250,000 clones, around 80% seen once. The source material was peripheral blood. These receptors were obtained from a man aged 25-45 years with active or convalescent COVID-19. The CDR3 runs from the conserved cysteine through the conserved F or W. Each record gives: CDR3 protein, CDR3 DNA, V gene, J gene, clone size, D gene. D genes are given only for firm matches. The size field is filled for only some rows; it gives once, few, many or a size class.

cdr3_aa: CASSWGTGGNTDTQYF
cdr3_nt: TGCGCCAGCAGCTGGGGGACAGGGGGAAACACAGATACGCAGTATTTT
v_call: TRBV5-1
j_call: TRBJ2-3
clone_size: -
d_call: TRBD1

cdr3_aa: CASGQLGSQGQYF
cdr3_nt: TGTGCCAGCGGACAGTTGGGCTCGCAAGGGCAGTACTTC
v_call: TRBV6-6
j_call: TRBJ2-7
clone_size: -
d_call: -

cdr3_aa: CADLYRRNTEAFF
cdr3_nt: TGCGCCGACCTGTACAGGCGGAACACTGAAGCTTTCTTT
v_call: TRBV10-1
j_call: TRBJ1-1
clone_size: -
d_call: -

cdr3_aa: CASSGTVHQPQHF
cdr3_nt: TGTGCCAGTAGTGGGACAGTACATCAGCCCCAGCATTTT
v_call: TRBV19
j_call: TRBJ1-5
clone_size: -
d_call: TRBD1

cdr3_aa: CATSTDAGNTEAFF
cdr3_nt: TGTGCCACCAGCACTGACGCAGGAAACACTGAAGCTTTCTTT
v_call: TRBV15
j_call: TRBJ1-1
clone_size: few
d_call: -

cdr3_aa: CASSHRQTYEQYF
cdr3_nt: TGTGCCAGCAGTCATAGACAGACCTACGAGCAGTACTTC
v_call: TRBV6-5
j_call: TRBJ2-7
clone_size: -
d_call: -

cdr3_aa: CASSSTGWGEQYF
cdr3_nt: TGTGCCAGTAGTTCGACAGGCTGGGGCGAGCAGTACTTC
v_call: TRBV19
j_call: TRBJ2-7
clone_size: once
d_call: -

cdr3_aa: CAWSGTGRTEAFF
cdr3_nt: TGTGCCTGGAGCGGGACAGGCAGGACTGAAGCTTTCTTT
v_call: TRBV30
j_call: TRBJ1-1
clone_size: -
d_call: TRBD1

cdr3_aa: CASRPELDWPYNEQFF
cdr3_nt: TGTGCCAGCAGACCCGAACTAGATTGGCCATACAATGAGCAGTTCTTC
v_call: TRBV7-9
j_call: TRBJ2-1
clone_size: -
d_call: -

cdr3_aa: CASSLGPGSYEQYF
cdr3_nt: TGTGCCAGCAGCTTGGGGCCGGGCTCCTACGAGCAGTACTTC
v_call: TRBV5-6
j_call: TRBJ2-7
clone_size: -
d_call: -

cdr3_aa: CASRRREDGVYEQFF
cdr3_nt: TGTGCCAGCAGGCGACGGGAGGACGGAGTTTACGAGCAGTTCTTC
v_call: TRBV13
j_call: TRBJ2-1
clone_size: -
d_call: TRBD2

cdr3_aa: CASSQTSGGETQYF
cdr3_nt: TGTGCCAGCAGCCAGACTAGCGGGGGGGAGACCCAGTACTTC
v_call: TRBV3-1/TRBV3-2
j_call: TRBJ2-5
clone_size: -
d_call: TRBD2

cdr3_aa: CASRTENTGELFF
cdr3_nt: TGTGCCAGCAGGACAGAGAACACCGGGGAGCTGTTTTTT
v_call: TRBV2
j_call: TRBJ2-2
clone_size: -
d_call: -

cdr3_aa: CASSTLAGAQETQYF
cdr3_nt: TGCGCCAGCAGCACACTAGCGGGGGCGCAAGAGACCCAGTACTTC
v_call: TRBV5-1
j_call: TRBJ2-5
clone_size: once
d_call: TRBD2

cdr3_aa: CASSSSVGEWETQYF
cdr3_nt: TGTGCCAGCAGTTCCAGCGTGGGTGAATGGGAGACCCAGTACTTC
v_call: TRBV28
j_call: TRBJ2-5
clone_size: once
d_call: -